This T cell receptor beta chain came from a study of CD8+ T cells in alopecia areata. Study-level information: The share of scalp area affected provided the severity score for treated patients.

Trimming cost V 4 bases and J 5 bases, with 10 bases left between them. This CDR3 contains 13 residues. CDR1 is SGDLS and CDR2 is YYNGEE in the germline V gene. In the case of this clone: Its antigen is still unknown.

Study-wide findings and caveats: Normal-skin resident alphabeta T cells also appear among scalp sample sequences. Lesional scalp, especially alopecia totalis/universalis, showed higher clonality than normal scalp.

RNA, once extracted, was reverse transcribed into cDNA for use as the sequencing template. Data came from immunoSEQ multiplex PCR; TCRdb stores just in-frame clones and leaves some out. The top ten hold 4% to 5% of the sample, which has 200,000 to 250,000 clones, 64% seen once. Treatment denoted: oral pan-JAK inhibitor, 5-10 mg twice daily. The clonotype was recovered from a human donor with alopecia areata. The specimen comprised CD4+ T cells sorted from blood, sampled at week 4, from a patient treated with tofacitinib. The gene calls are TRBV9 and TRBJ2-1; D is uncertain. This CDR3 reads CASSPLGNNEQFF. The DNA for the CDR3 is TGTGCCAGCAGCCCTCTTGGGAACAATGAGCAGTTCTTC.